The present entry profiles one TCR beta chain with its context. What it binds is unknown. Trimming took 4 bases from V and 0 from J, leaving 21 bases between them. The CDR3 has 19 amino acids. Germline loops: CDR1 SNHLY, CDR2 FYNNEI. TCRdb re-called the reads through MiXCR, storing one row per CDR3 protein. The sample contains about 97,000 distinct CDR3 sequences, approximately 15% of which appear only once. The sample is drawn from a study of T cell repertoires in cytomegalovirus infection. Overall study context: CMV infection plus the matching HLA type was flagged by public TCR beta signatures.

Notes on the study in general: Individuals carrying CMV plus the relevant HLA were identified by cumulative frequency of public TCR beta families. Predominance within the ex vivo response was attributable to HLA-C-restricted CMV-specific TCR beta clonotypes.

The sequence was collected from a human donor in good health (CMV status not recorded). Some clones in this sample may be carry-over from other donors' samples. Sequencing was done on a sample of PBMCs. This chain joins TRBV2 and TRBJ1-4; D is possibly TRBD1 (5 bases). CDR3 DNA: TGTGCCAGCAGTGGCACGTGGGGGGGGGAGGAAGCAACTAATGAAAAACTGTTTTTT. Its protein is CASSGTWGGEEATNEKLFF.